Listed below are T cell receptor beta chains from one sample, sequenced in a study of cytomegalovirus exposure and HLA in healthy donors. Only in-frame clones appear in the TCRdb table, and some are missing; sequencing was by immunoSEQ multiplex PCR. Of roughly 160,000 clones listed, roughly 80% are singletons. Sequencing input: PBMCs. Receptors were obtained from a male donor in good health and CMV-seropositive. Both conserved end residues are part of each CDR3. The order of the fields is D gene, V gene, clone size, J gene, CDR3 protein, CDR3 DNA. A D gene is named only where the DNA matches it firmly. Only some rows state a clone size, as once, few, many or a class for expanded clones.

D: .
V: TRBV10-2
size: .
J: TRBJ2-2
CDR3: CASSPLNTGELFF
DNA: TGCGCCAGCAGTCCGCTAAACACCGGGGAGCTGTTTTTT

D: TRBD2
V: TRBV27
size: .
J: TRBJ2-1
CDR3: CASSRASGSTYNEQFF
DNA: TGTGCCAGCAGTAGGGCTAGCGGGAGTACCTACAATGAGCAGTTCTTC

D: .
V: TRBV9
size: once
J: TRBJ1-2
CDR3: CASSVVSNYGYTF
DNA: TGTGCCAGCAGCGTAGTCAGTAACTATGGCTACACCTTC

D: TRBD1
V: TRBV7-2
size: .
J: TRBJ1-5
CDR3: CASSSPLLTGSQPQHF
DNA: TGTGCCAGCAGCTCCCCCTTATTGACAGGGAGTCAGCCCCAGCATTTT

D: TRBD1
V: TRBV30
size: .
J: TRBJ1-4
CDR3: CAWSVPHRGEKLFF
DNA: TGTGCCTGGAGTGTACCTCACAGGGGTGAAAAACTGTTTTTT

D: TRBD2
V: TRBV7-9
size: .
J: TRBJ2-7
CDR3: CASSPGLAGYEQYF
DNA: TGTGCCAGCAGCCCGGGACTAGCGGGCTACGAGCAGTACTTC

D: .
V: TRBV5-1
size: .
J: TRBJ1-3
CDR3: CASSLGLDSSGNTIYF
DNA: TGCGCCAGCAGCTTGGGCCTTGACAGTTCTGGAAACACCATATATTTT

D: .
V: TRBV7-2
size: .
J: TRBJ2-2
CDR3: CASRRLGAGELFF
DNA: TGTGCCAGCAGACGCCTAGGGGCCGGGGAGCTGTTTTTT

D: TRBD1
V: TRBV27
size: once
J: TRBJ1-5
CDR3: CASTQGGFGNQPQHF
DNA: TGTGCCAGCACCCAGGGGGGATTCGGCAATCAGCCCCAGCATTTT

D: TRBD1
V: TRBV18
size: .
J: TRBJ1-4
CDR3: CASSPTGVNEKLFF
DNA: TGTGCCAGCTCACCGACAGGGGTTAATGAAAAACTGTTTTTT

D: TRBD1
V: TRBV30
size: .
J: TRBJ1-6
CDR3: CAWSYRGNNSPLHF
DNA: TGTGCCTGGAGCTACAGGGGGAATAATTCACCCCTCCACTTT

D: .
V: TRBV4-3
size: few
J: TRBJ2-7
CDR3: CASSQKTLREQYF
DNA: TGCGCCAGCAGCCAAAAGACGCTGAGGGAGCAGTACTTC

D: .
V: TRBV14
size: .
J: TRBJ1-5
CDR3: CASSQQGYNQPQHF
DNA: TGTGCCAGCAGCCAACAGGGGTACAATCAGCCCCAGCATTTT

D: .
V: TRBV5-1
size: .
J: TRBJ1-1
CDR3: CASSLGSPGRTTEAFF
DNA: TGCGCCAGCAGCTTGGGGTCGCCAGGGAGGACGACTGAAGCTTTCTTT

D: TRBD2
V: TRBV10-3
size: .
J: TRBJ2-1
CDR3: CATLAGERNEQFF
DNA: TGTGCCACCTTAGCGGGAGAACGAAATGAGCAGTTCTTC

D: .
V: TRBV4-3
size: .
J: TRBJ2-7
CDR3: CASSQERASYEQYF
DNA: TGCGCCAGCAGCCAAGAGCGGGCGTCCTACGAGCAGTACTTC

D: TRBD1
V: TRBV7-2
size: .
J: TRBJ1-2
CDR3: CASSLAFGQGIYGYTF
DNA: TGTGCCAGCAGCTTAGCGTTCGGACAGGGGATCTATGGCTACACCTTC

D: TRBD2
V: TRBV5-4
size: .
J: TRBJ2-5
CDR3: CASSIKAGEGETQYF
DNA: TGTGCCAGCAGCATCAAAGCGGGAGAGGGAGAGACCCAGTACTTC

D: TRBD2
V: TRBV28
size: few
J: TRBJ2-1
CDR3: CASSLNGGSYNEQFF
DNA: TGTGCCAGCAGTTTAAACGGCGGGAGCTACAATGAGCAGTTCTTC

D: TRBD1
V: TRBV27
size: once
J: TRBJ2-7
CDR3: CASSFSETGGYEQYF
DNA: TGTGCCAGCAGTTTCTCTGAAACAGGGGGGTACGAGCAGTACTTC

D: .
V: TRBV7-8
size: .
J: TRBJ2-7
CDR3: CASSSDSRVAYEQYF
DNA: TGTGCCAGCAGCTCGGACAGCAGGGTGGCCTACGAGCAGTACTTC